This T cell receptor beta chain was sequenced for a study of PD-L1 blockade in urothelial cancer. Study-level background: Patients' atezolizumab regimen, 1,200 mg intravenously every 3 weeks, began in about 2014.

Measured with immunoSEQ multiplex PCR; TCRdb has only the in-frame clones, and not every one. The table shows some 60,000 clones, with roughly 86% occurring only once. Germline CDR1 MDHEN, CDR2 SYDVKM. This CDR3 has 15 amino acids. V shed 4 bases, J shed 4 bases, and the junction held 6 bases outside the gene matches. The clonotype comes from a man over 45 with urothelial cancer. The rearrangement joins TRBV28 to TRBJ2-1; 8 nucleotides agree with TRBD1. Sample: PBMCs, taken around atezolizumab (anti-PD-L1) treatment. In DNA form, the CDR3 reads TGTGCCAGCAGTTCCCCAGGGGGCTTATACAATGAGCAGTTCTTC. Its protein is CASSSPGGLYNEQFF.